The TCR beta chain under discussion was sequenced for a study of Tregs in tolerant kidney transplant recipients. Study outcomes and limitations: Expanding Tregs on activated donor B cells appeared to best identify donor-specific TCRbeta clones. Few patients were studied, so findings need validation in larger groups.

Between the trimmed V and J ends, which lost 6 bases and 0 bases, there was a span of 8 bases. Germline-derived CDR1 and CDR2 are MNHEY and SVGAGI. The CDR3 covers 14 residues. This clone was detected a few times. What it recognizes is unknown. Mixed chimerism was transient after nonmyeloablative marrow transplants from related graft donors. Measured with immunoSEQ multiplex PCR; TCRdb has only the in-frame clones, and not every one. Among around 64,000 clones, about 87% were seen once, and the ten largest hold 3.8%. The chain joins TRBV6-5 to TRBJ1-4; TRBD1 is a possible D gene (6 bases). This clonotype was obtained from a human patient who received a combined kidney and bone marrow transplant. Among the T cells, some may be from the graft donor. The input for sequencing was CD4+ T cells from blood (PBMCs), taken 6 months after the transplant. CDR3 nucleotides: TGTGCCAGCAGGGACAGTACAACTAATGAAAAACTGTTTTTT. It yields the protein CASRDSTTNEKLFF.